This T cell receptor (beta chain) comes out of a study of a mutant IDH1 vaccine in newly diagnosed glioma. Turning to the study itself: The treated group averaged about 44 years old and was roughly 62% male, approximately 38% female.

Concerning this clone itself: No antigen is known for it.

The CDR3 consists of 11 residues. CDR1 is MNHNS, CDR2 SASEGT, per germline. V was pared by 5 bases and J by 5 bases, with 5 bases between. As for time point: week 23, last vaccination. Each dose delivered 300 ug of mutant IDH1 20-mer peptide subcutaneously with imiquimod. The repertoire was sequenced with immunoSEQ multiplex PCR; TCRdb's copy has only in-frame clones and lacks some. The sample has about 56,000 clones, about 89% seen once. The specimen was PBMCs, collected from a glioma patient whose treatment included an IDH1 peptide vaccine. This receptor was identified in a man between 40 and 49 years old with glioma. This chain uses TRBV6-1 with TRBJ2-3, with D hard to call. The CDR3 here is CASSTRDTQYF. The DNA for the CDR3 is TGTGCCAGCAGTACACGAGATACGCAGTATTTT.